The rows below give T cell receptor beta chains drawn from one sample of a study of cytomegalovirus exposure and HLA in healthy donors. Sequencing was performed with immunoSEQ multiplex PCR; in TCRdb, only in-frame clones are kept and a portion is missing. The sample has some 200,000 clones; 77% are singletons. Source material: PBMCs. The source of these receptors is a woman aged 60-75 years in good health and CMV-seropositive. CDR3s include the opening cysteine and the closing phenylalanine or tryptophan. The D gene is left open where the match is weak. The listing skips clone size in some rows; elsewhere it reads once, few, many or a size class.

d_gene: -
v_gene: TRBV18
abundance: -
j_gene: TRBJ2-7
CDR3nt: TGTGCCAGCTCACCACCACAGGGAGCGAGGTCCTACGAGCAGTACTTC
CDR3aa: CASSPPQGARSYEQYF

d_gene: -
v_gene: TRBV5-1
abundance: -
j_gene: TRBJ2-7
CDR3nt: TGCGCCAGCAGCGCGGGGACTCCAAGCTCCTACGAGCAGTACTTC
CDR3aa: CASSAGTPSSYEQYF

d_gene: -
v_gene: TRBV19
abundance: -
j_gene: TRBJ2-1
CDR3nt: TGTGCCACAACCGGGACTTACCCAGGGAATGAGCAGTTCTTC
CDR3aa: CATTGTYPGNEQFF

d_gene: -
v_gene: TRBV7-2
abundance: -
j_gene: TRBJ1-1
CDR3nt: TGTGCCAGCAGCACCGGGTCGAACACTGAAGCTTTCTTT
CDR3aa: CASSTGSNTEAFF

d_gene: -
v_gene: TRBV4-3
abundance: -
j_gene: TRBJ1-6
CDR3nt: TGCGCCAGCAGCCAGCTAATACCGGGTAATTCACCCCTCCACTTT
CDR3aa: CASSQLIPGNSPLHF

d_gene: -
v_gene: TRBV10-3
abundance: -
j_gene: TRBJ2-5
CDR3nt: TGTGCCATCAGTGGGCCAGGGTTGGAGACCCAGTACTTC
CDR3aa: CAISGPGLETQYF

d_gene: -
v_gene: TRBV6-4
abundance: -
j_gene: TRBJ1-1
CDR3nt: TGTGCCAGCAGTGACCAGGGCCCCGCGGTGGCTTTCTTT
CDR3aa: CASSDQGPAVAFF

d_gene: TRBD2
v_gene: TRBV2
abundance: few
j_gene: TRBJ2-1
CDR3nt: TGTGCCAGCAGGAGAGCTGCTAGCGGCTCCTACAATGAGCAGTTCTTC
CDR3aa: CASRRAASGSYNEQFF

d_gene: TRBD1
v_gene: TRBV30
abundance: -
j_gene: TRBJ2-3
CDR3nt: TGTGCCTGGAGTTACAGGGGCCCAGATACGCAGTATTTT
CDR3aa: CAWSYRGPDTQYF

d_gene: -
v_gene: TRBV28
abundance: -
j_gene: TRBJ2-2
CDR3nt: TGTGCCAGCAAAACCCCAAGCGGCACCGGGGAGCTGTTTTTT
CDR3aa: CASKTPSGTGELFF

d_gene: -
v_gene: TRBV30
abundance: -
j_gene: TRBJ2-7
CDR3nt: TGTGCCTGGAGTTTTAGGAGCTACGAGCAGTACTTC
CDR3aa: CAWSFRSYEQYF

d_gene: TRBD2
v_gene: TRBV9
abundance: few
j_gene: TRBJ2-2
CDR3nt: TGTGCCAGCGTTCTCTCACTAGCGGGGGCACCGAACACCGGGGAGCTGTTTTTT
CDR3aa: CASVLSLAGAPNTGELFF

d_gene: -
v_gene: TRBV7-6
abundance: -
j_gene: TRBJ1-1
CDR3nt: TGTGCCAGCAGCCACGCCGAGGGCACTGAAGCTTTCTTT
CDR3aa: CASSHAEGTEAFF

d_gene: TRBD1
v_gene: TRBV18
abundance: -
j_gene: TRBJ2-5
CDR3nt: TGTGCCAGCTCCAAGGGACAGCCAGAGACCCAGTACTTC
CDR3aa: CASSKGQPETQYF

d_gene: -
v_gene: TRBV18
abundance: once
j_gene: TRBJ2-5
CDR3nt: TGTGCCAGCTCACCTGCACAGGAAGAGACCCAGTACTTC
CDR3aa: CASSPAQEETQYF

d_gene: TRBD1
v_gene: TRBV11-2
abundance: -
j_gene: TRBJ2-2
CDR3nt: TGTGCCAGCAGCTTATACTACAGGGTAGGGACAGACTTCACCGGGGAGCTGTTTTTT
CDR3aa: CASSLYYRVGTDFTGELFF

d_gene: TRBD1
v_gene: TRBV28
abundance: -
j_gene: TRBJ2-7
CDR3nt: TGTGCCAGCAGTGACAGGGCCCCCTACGAGCAGTACTTC
CDR3aa: CASSDRAPYEQYF

d_gene: TRBD1
v_gene: TRBV6-1
abundance: -
j_gene: TRBJ2-7
CDR3nt: TGTGCCAGCGGTGACAGGGGCTACGAGCAGTACTTC
CDR3aa: CASGDRGYEQYF

d_gene: -
v_gene: TRBV7-6
abundance: few
j_gene: TRBJ1-3
CDR3nt: TGTGCCAGCAGCGCAGGACTAGGGACCGCCAATGGAAACACCATATATTTT
CDR3aa: CASSAGLGTANGNTIYF

d_gene: TRBD1
v_gene: TRBV19
abundance: -
j_gene: TRBJ2-7
CDR3nt: TGTGCCAGTAGTAGGCAGGGGGCCGGTATAAGCGAGCAGTACTTC
CDR3aa: CASSRQGAGISEQYF

d_gene: -
v_gene: TRBV5-1
abundance: -
j_gene: TRBJ2-7
CDR3nt: TGCGCCAGCAGCTTGGGTTCGGGCTACGAGCAGTACTTC
CDR3aa: CASSLGSGYEQYF

d_gene: -
v_gene: TRBV29-1
abundance: -
j_gene: TRBJ2-7
CDR3nt: TGCAGCGTTGTTGGTGGGGCCAGTCTCGAGCAGTACTTC
CDR3aa: CSVVGGASLEQYF

d_gene: TRBD2
v_gene: TRBV10-2
abundance: -
j_gene: TRBJ2-2
CDR3nt: TGCGCCAGCAATAGGCGGGAGGGCCGCGCCGGGGAGCTGTTTTTT
CDR3aa: CASNRREGRAGELFF

d_gene: TRBD1
v_gene: TRBV4-2
abundance: few
j_gene: TRBJ2-7
CDR3nt: TGTGCCAGCAGCCCCGGGACAGCGACCTCCTACGAGCAGTACTTC
CDR3aa: CASSPGTATSYEQYF

d_gene: -
v_gene: TRBV11-2
abundance: -
j_gene: TRBJ2-1
CDR3nt: TGTGCCAGCAGCTTTTTGGAGTACAATGAGCAGTTCTTC
CDR3aa: CASSFLEYNEQFF

d_gene: -
v_gene: TRBV10-3
abundance: -
j_gene: TRBJ2-2
CDR3nt: TGTGCCATCAGAGGGGATACAGAAACGAACACCGGGGAGCTGTTTTTT
CDR3aa: CAIRGDTETNTGELFF

d_gene: -
v_gene: TRBV2
abundance: once
j_gene: TRBJ1-4
CDR3nt: TGTGCCAGCAGTCCGATCACAGGGTTAGAGGAAAAACTGTTTTTT
CDR3aa: CASSPITGLEEKLFF

d_gene: TRBD1
v_gene: TRBV5-1
abundance: -
j_gene: TRBJ1-2
CDR3nt: TGCGCCAGCAGCTTGGCCGGGACAGGGGGCGTCTATGGCTACACCTTC
CDR3aa: CASSLAGTGGVYGYTF

d_gene: -
v_gene: TRBV27
abundance: -
j_gene: TRBJ1-6
CDR3nt: TGTGCCAGCAGTTTAATCTGGGGAGGAAATTCACCCCTCCACTTT
CDR3aa: CASSLIWGGNSPLHF

d_gene: -
v_gene: TRBV6-1
abundance: -
j_gene: TRBJ1-1
CDR3nt: TGTGCCAGCGGCGGGGTCAGTACCTTGAACACTGAAGCTTTCTTT
CDR3aa: CASGGVSTLNTEAFF

d_gene: TRBD1
v_gene: TRBV18
abundance: -
j_gene: TRBJ1-1
CDR3nt: TGTGCCAGCTCACCCGGACAGGGGGCCCACAACACTGAAGCTTTCTTT
CDR3aa: CASSPGQGAHNTEAFF

d_gene: TRBD1
v_gene: TRBV7-2
abundance: -
j_gene: TRBJ1-2
CDR3nt: TGTGCCAGCAGCTTGGCCGGGACAGGGGCTGGCTACACCTTC
CDR3aa: CASSLAGTGAGYTF

d_gene: TRBD1
v_gene: TRBV4-2
abundance: -
j_gene: TRBJ1-2
CDR3nt: TGTGCCAGCAGCGATCGACAGGGGGAGGACTATGGCTACACCTTC
CDR3aa: CASSDRQGEDYGYTF

d_gene: TRBD1
v_gene: TRBV6-5
abundance: few
j_gene: TRBJ2-5
CDR3nt: TGTGCCAGTCGGACAGGGAACGAAGAGACCCAGTACTTC
CDR3aa: CASRTGNEETQYF

d_gene: -
v_gene: TRBV4-1
abundance: -
j_gene: TRBJ1-3
CDR3nt: TGCGCCAGCAGCCAAGATTGGTTCGGTACTGGAAACACCATATATTTT
CDR3aa: CASSQDWFGTGNTIYF

d_gene: -
v_gene: TRBV5-1
abundance: few
j_gene: TRBJ2-1
CDR3nt: TGCGCCAGCAGCCCGGAGGGAAGCTACAATGAGCAGTTCTTC
CDR3aa: CASSPEGSYNEQFF

d_gene: -
v_gene: TRBV5-1
abundance: -
j_gene: TRBJ2-5
CDR3nt: TGCGCCAGCAGACCCTACCCCGGGACTCAAGGGGAGACCCAGTACTTC
CDR3aa: CASRPYPGTQGETQYF

d_gene: -
v_gene: TRBV7-6
abundance: -
j_gene: TRBJ1-1
CDR3nt: TGTGCCAGCAGCTTACAGATGAACACTGAAGCTTTCTTT
CDR3aa: CASSLQMNTEAFF

d_gene: -
v_gene: TRBV4-2
abundance: -
j_gene: TRBJ2-7
CDR3nt: TGTGCCAGCAGCCAAGCGGCTAGCTCCTACGAGCAGTACTTC
CDR3aa: CASSQAASSYEQYF

d_gene: TRBD2
v_gene: TRBV5-1
abundance: -
j_gene: TRBJ2-5
CDR3nt: TGCGCCAGCAGATCTGGACTAGCGGGGGGAGGGACCCAGTACTTC
CDR3aa: CASRSGLAGGGTQYF

d_gene: TRBD2
v_gene: TRBV7-9
abundance: -
j_gene: TRBJ2-1
CDR3nt: TGTGCCAGCAGCACCGGGACTAGCGGATACAATGAGCAGTTCTTC
CDR3aa: CASSTGTSGYNEQFF

d_gene: -
v_gene: TRBV19
abundance: -
j_gene: TRBJ1-4
CDR3nt: TGTGCCACCCACCCCAGCGGGAATGAAAAACTGTTTTTT
CDR3aa: CATHPSGNEKLFF

d_gene: -
v_gene: TRBV15
abundance: once
j_gene: TRBJ2-7
CDR3nt: TGCGCCACCAGCAGAGATGCGGCATCGCACCGAAACTTC
CDR3aa: CATSRDAASHRNF

d_gene: TRBD1
v_gene: TRBV18
abundance: few
j_gene: TRBJ1-3
CDR3nt: TGTGCCAGCTCACCATTGGGACAGGGATTATCAGGAAACACCATATATTTT
CDR3aa: CASSPLGQGLSGNTIYF

d_gene: TRBD2
v_gene: TRBV7-9
abundance: -
j_gene: TRBJ2-1
CDR3nt: TGTTCCAGCAGCCGACCGGGACTAGCGGACTCCAATGAGCAGTTCTTC
CDR3aa: CSSSRPGLADSNEQFF

d_gene: -
v_gene: TRBV5-1
abundance: -
j_gene: TRBJ1-2
CDR3nt: TGCGCCAGCAGCTTTGAACAGGGTCATGGCTACACCTTC
CDR3aa: CASSFEQGHGYTF

d_gene: -
v_gene: TRBV7-2
abundance: -
j_gene: TRBJ1-5
CDR3nt: TGTGCCAGCACCAAACAGAGCAATCAGCCCCAGCATTTT
CDR3aa: CASTKQSNQPQHF

d_gene: -
v_gene: TRBV7-9
abundance: once
j_gene: TRBJ1-2
CDR3nt: TGTGCCAGCAGCCGGACGGGGGGGGCGGACTATGGCTACACCTTC
CDR3aa: CASSRTGGADYGYTF

d_gene: TRBD1
v_gene: TRBV19
abundance: -
j_gene: TRBJ2-7
CDR3nt: TGTGCCAGTAAGCAGGGGACAGGGGGCCGCGAGCAGTACTTC
CDR3aa: CASKQGTGGREQYF

d_gene: -
v_gene: TRBV29-1
abundance: -
j_gene: TRBJ2-3
CDR3nt: TGCAGCGTTGCCCCGGGGACAGATACGCAGTATTTT
CDR3aa: CSVAPGTDTQYF

d_gene: TRBD2
v_gene: TRBV28
abundance: -
j_gene: TRBJ2-3
CDR3nt: TGTGCCAGCAACGGGGGGGCCACAGATACGCAGTATTTT
CDR3aa: CASNGGATDTQYF

d_gene: -
v_gene: TRBV19
abundance: few
j_gene: TRBJ2-6
CDR3nt: TGTGCCAGTAGTATGACTTCCTCGGGGGCCAACGTCCTGACTTTC
CDR3aa: CASSMTSSGANVLTF

d_gene: TRBD1
v_gene: TRBV6-1
abundance: -
j_gene: TRBJ1-4
CDR3nt: TGTGCCAGCAGTGACCTCGGGGACAGACGTAATGAAAAACTGTTTTTT
CDR3aa: CASSDLGDRRNEKLFF

d_gene: -
v_gene: TRBV5-6
abundance: few
j_gene: TRBJ1-3
CDR3nt: TGTGCCAGCAGCTTGGCCGGGGAAAACACCATATATTTT
CDR3aa: CASSLAGENTIYF

d_gene: -
v_gene: TRBV30
abundance: once
j_gene: TRBJ1-2
CDR3nt: TGTGCCTGGAGGGAACCCGGACTGGATGGCTACACCTTC
CDR3aa: CAWREPGLDGYTF

d_gene: -
v_gene: TRBV5-8
abundance: -
j_gene: TRBJ1-5
CDR3nt: TGTGCCAGCAGGGGCGGGCCCGGGCAGCCCCAGCATTTT
CDR3aa: CASRGGPGQPQHF

d_gene: -
v_gene: TRBV6-4
abundance: -
j_gene: TRBJ1-2
CDR3nt: TGTGCCAGCAGACCATCTCTGGGAGCTAACTATGGCTACACCTTC
CDR3aa: CASRPSLGANYGYTF